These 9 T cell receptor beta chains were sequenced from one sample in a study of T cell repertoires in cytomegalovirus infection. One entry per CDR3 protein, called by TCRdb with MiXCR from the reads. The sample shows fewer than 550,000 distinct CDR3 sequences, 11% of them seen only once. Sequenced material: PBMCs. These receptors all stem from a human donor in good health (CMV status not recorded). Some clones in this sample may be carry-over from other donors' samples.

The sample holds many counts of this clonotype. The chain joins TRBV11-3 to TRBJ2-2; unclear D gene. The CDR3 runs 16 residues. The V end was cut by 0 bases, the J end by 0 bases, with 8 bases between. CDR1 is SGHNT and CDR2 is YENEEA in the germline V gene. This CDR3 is CASSLDRLANTGELFF. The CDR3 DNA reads TGTGCCAGCAGCTTAGACCGGTTGGCGAACACCGGGGAGCTGTTTTTT.

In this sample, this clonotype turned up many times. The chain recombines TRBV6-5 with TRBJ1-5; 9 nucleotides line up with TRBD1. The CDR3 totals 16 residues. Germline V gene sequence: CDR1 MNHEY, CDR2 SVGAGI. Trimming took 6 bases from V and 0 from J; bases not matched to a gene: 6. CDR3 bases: TGTGCCAGCAGCAGGACAGGGGCGGATAGCAATCAGCCCCAGCATTTT. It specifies CASSRTGADSNQPQHF.

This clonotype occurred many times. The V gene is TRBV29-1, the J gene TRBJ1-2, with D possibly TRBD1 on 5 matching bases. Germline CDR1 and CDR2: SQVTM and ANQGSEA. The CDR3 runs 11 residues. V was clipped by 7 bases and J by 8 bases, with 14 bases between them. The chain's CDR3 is CSGRGDDGYTF. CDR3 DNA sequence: TGCAGCGGGCGGGGGGATGACGGCTACACCTTC.

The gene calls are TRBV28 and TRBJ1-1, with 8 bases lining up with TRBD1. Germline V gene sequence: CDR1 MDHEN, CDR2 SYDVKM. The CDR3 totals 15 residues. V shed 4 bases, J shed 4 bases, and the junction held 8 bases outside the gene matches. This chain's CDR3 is CASSSDRGTGTEAFF. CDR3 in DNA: TGTGCCAGCAGTTCAGACAGGGGTACCGGCACTGAAGCTTTCTTT.

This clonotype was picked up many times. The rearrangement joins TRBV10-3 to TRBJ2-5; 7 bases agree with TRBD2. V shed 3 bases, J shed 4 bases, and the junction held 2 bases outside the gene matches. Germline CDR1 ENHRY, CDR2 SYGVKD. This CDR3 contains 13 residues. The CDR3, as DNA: TGTGCCATCAGTGAAGCGGGAAGAGAGACCCAGTACTTC. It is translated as CAISEAGRETQYF.

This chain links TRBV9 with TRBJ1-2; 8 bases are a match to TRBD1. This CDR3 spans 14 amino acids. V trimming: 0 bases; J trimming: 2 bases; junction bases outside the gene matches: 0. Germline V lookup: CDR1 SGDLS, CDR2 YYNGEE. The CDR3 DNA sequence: TGTGCCAGCAGCGTAGGACAGGGGAACTATGGCTACACCTTC. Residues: CASSVGQGNYGYTF.

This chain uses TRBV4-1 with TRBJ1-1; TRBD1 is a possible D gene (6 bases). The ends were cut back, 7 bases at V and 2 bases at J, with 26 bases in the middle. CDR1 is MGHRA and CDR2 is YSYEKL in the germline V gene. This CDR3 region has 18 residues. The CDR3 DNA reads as TGCGCCAGCAATCACCCCGGGGGCGGACCGAGGACTAACACTGAAGCTTTCTTT. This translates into CASNHPGGGPRTNTEAFF.

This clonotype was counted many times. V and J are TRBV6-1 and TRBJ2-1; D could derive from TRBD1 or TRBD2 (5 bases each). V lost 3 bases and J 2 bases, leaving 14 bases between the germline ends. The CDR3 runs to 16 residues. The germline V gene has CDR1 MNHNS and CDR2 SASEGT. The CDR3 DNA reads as TGTGCCAGCAGTGAGAGGGACCCCCTAGCCTACAATGAGCAGTTCTTC. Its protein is CASSERDPLAYNEQFF.

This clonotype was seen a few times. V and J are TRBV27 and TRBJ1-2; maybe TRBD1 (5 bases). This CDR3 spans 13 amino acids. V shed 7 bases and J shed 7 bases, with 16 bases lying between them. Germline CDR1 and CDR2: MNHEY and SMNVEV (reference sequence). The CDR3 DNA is TGTGCCAGCAAGTCCAGGGAGCGTTCTGGCTACACCTTC. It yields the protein CASKSRERSGYTF.